These 16 T cell receptor beta chains originate from one sample sequenced in a study of OX40 agonist ivuxolimab in advanced cancers. Clones were read by immunoSEQ multiplex PCR, and TCRdb kept only the in-frame ones, dropping some. The sample records around 90,000 clones, more than 85% being singletons. Sample: CD4+ or CD8+ T cells sorted from blood, taken in a trial of the OX40 agonist ivuxolimab. The receptors derive from an adult with an advanced solid tumor such as melanoma, head and neck, liver or kidney cancer.

Only one count was recorded for this clone. This chain joins TRBV28 and TRBJ2-7; no firm D call. CDR3 length: 12 amino acids. Germline V gene sequence: CDR1 MDHEN, CDR2 SYDVKM. V was clipped by 2 bases and J by 5 bases, with 7 bases between them. The chain's CDR3 is CASSLTLDEQYF. The CDR3 bases are TGTGCCAGCAGTTTAACCCTCGACGAGCAGTACTTC.

The V and J genes are TRBV28 and TRBJ1-5; 12 nucleotides line up with TRBD1. The germline gives CDR1 MDHEN, CDR2 SYDVKM. V trimming: 7 bases; J trimming: 6 bases; junction bases outside the gene matches: 7. The CDR3 is made up of 15 amino acids. CDR3 coding DNA: TGTGCCAGCACAATCCAGGGACAGGGGGCTCAGCCCCAGCATTTT. Its protein is CASTIQGQGAQPQHF.

The gene calls are TRBV6-1 and TRBJ2-7, with 10 bases identical to TRBD2. Germline V gives CDR1 MNHNS, CDR2 SASEGT. V was clipped by 8 bases and J by 1 base; unmatched bases: 8. The CDR3 is made up of 15 amino acids. CDR3 in amino acids: CASHSTSGVSYEQYF. CDR3 DNA: TGTGCCAGCCATTCCACTAGCGGGGTATCCTACGAGCAGTACTTC.

The J gene is TRBJ1-5, the V gene TRBV19, with a possible D match to TRBD1 (5 bases). The V end lost 3 bases, the J end lost 1 base, and 7 bases lay between the germline ends. The CDR3 contains 14 residues. Germline loops: CDR1 LNHDA, CDR2 SQIVND (reference sequence). CDR3: CASSIPGSNQPQHF. In DNA, the CDR3 is TGTGCCAGTAGTATCCCAGGGAGCAATCAGCCCCAGCATTTT. Complete variable domain (other parts from reference TRBV19 and TRBJ1-5): DGGITQSPKYLFRKEGQNVTLSCEQNLNHDAMYWYRQDPGQGLRLIYYSQIVNDFQKGDIAEGYSVSREKKESFPLTVTSAQKNPTAFYLCASSIPGSNQPQHFGDGTRLSIL.

This chain connects TRBV11-2 to TRBJ2-2; TRBD1 matches at 10 bases. V lost 5 bases to trimming and J lost 4 bases; unmatched junction nucleotides: 4. CDR1 SGHAT and CDR2 FQNNGV come from the germline V gene. This CDR3 region has 15 residues. The CDR3 DNA reads as TGTGCCAGCAGCAAAGGACAGGGGGGCACCGGGGAGCTGTTTTTT. Translation: CASSKGQGGTGELFF.

The V gene is TRBV5-5, the J gene TRBJ1-2; D remains ambiguous. The germline V and J ends were trimmed by 4 bases and 0 bases, with 19 bases remaining between them. Looked up from germline, CDR1 is SGHKS and CDR2 is YYEKEE (reference sequence). The CDR3 sequence is 17 residues long. The CDR3 coding sequence is TGTGCCAGCAGCCTGGTACGGGGAACATCGGCTAACTATGGCTACACCTTC. Translation: CASSLVRGTSANYGYTF. The full variable domain, with the rest looked up from reference TRBV5-5 and TRBJ1-2, is DAGVTQSPTHLIKTRGQQVTLRCSPISGHKSVSWYQQVLGQGPQFIFQYYEKEERGRGNFPDRFSARQFPNYSSELNVNALLLGDSALYLCASSLVRGTSANYGYTFGSGTRLTVV.

The table lists this clone with a count of one. V is TRBV19 and J is TRBJ2-2, with TRBD2 matching over 14 bases. The CDR3 is 19 residues long. The germline gives CDR1 LNHDA, CDR2 SQIVND (reference sequence). J gave up 4 bases and V 0 bases, and 7 bases lay outside the gene matches. CDR3 sequence reads: CASSIEGLAGGWGTGELFF. Written as DNA, the CDR3 is TGTGCCAGTAGTATAGAAGGACTAGCGGGAGGTTGGGGCACCGGGGAGCTGTTTTTT.

The CDR3 spells CASRQGAPSRYEQYF. The CDR3, as DNA: TGTGCCAGCAGGCAGGGGGCCCCTTCCCGGTACGAGCAGTACTTC. The chain recombines TRBV28 with TRBJ2-7; the match to TRBD1 covers 8 bases. J lost 4 bases, V lost 6 bases, and 11 bases had no gene match. The germline V gene encodes CDR1 MDHEN and CDR2 SYDVKM. This CDR3 contains 15 residues.

This clone was recorded once. This rearrangement joins TRBV5-6 to TRBJ2-2; 7 bases map to TRBD2. V lost 1 base, J lost 5 bases, and 5 bases stayed unmatched. In germline, CDR1 is SGHDT, CDR2 YYEEEE. CDR3 size: 15 residues. In DNA, the CDR3 is TGTGCCAGCAGCTTGCCTGGGACTATAACCGGGGAGCTGTTTTTT. Its protein product is CASSLPGTITGELFF.

V gene TRBV19 combines with J gene TRBJ2-5, with D perhaps being TRBD1 or TRBD2 (5 bases each). The germline gives CDR1 LNHDA, CDR2 SQIVND (reference sequence). V lost 5 bases, J lost 5 bases, and 18 bases lay in between. The CDR3 is 15 residues long. CDR3 amino acids: CASSVGGARVETQYF. The CDR3 DNA is TGTGCCAGTAGTGTCGGTGGGGCGAGGGTGGAGACCCAGTACTTC.

CDR3 sequence: CASSPSRGRVQETQYF. Written as DNA, the CDR3 is TGTGCCAGCAGCCCCTCCCGCGGGCGTGTACAAGAGACCCAGTACTTC. The chain links TRBV9 to TRBJ2-5; a weak D match, TRBD2 (5 bases). CDR3 size: 16 residues. Germline V CDR1 and CDR2: SGDLS, YYNGEE. The ends were cut back, 4 bases at V and 2 bases at J, with 18 bases in the middle.

This rearrangement joins TRBV28 to TRBJ1-3; 7 bases match TRBD1. CDR3 length equals 17 residues. J gave up 0 bases and V 5 bases, and 10 bases lay outside the gene matches. Germline values: CDR1 MDHEN, CDR2 SYDVKM. The CDR3 here is CASSHGTADVSGNTIYF. DNA for the CDR3: TGTGCCAGCAGTCATGGGACAGCTGACGTCTCTGGAAACACCATATATTTT.

The chain recombines TRBV9 with TRBJ1-1; D not certain. CDR3 size: 13 residues. Per the germline V gene, CDR1 is SGDLS and CDR2 is YYNGEE. V was clipped by 0 bases and J by 0 bases, with 3 bases between them. CDR3 coding DNA: TGTGCCAGCAGCGTAGCAGTGAACACTGAAGCTTTCTTT. Encoded protein: CASSVAVNTEAFF.

The chain couples TRBV11-3 to TRBJ2-5; D tentatively reads TRBD1 or TRBD2 (6 bases each). V lost 3 bases and J lost 4, with 15 bases in between. Germline loops: CDR1 SGHNT, CDR2 YENEEA. There are 15 residues in the CDR3. The CDR3 sequence is CASSFGGYRAETQYF. CDR3 sequence (DNA): TGTGCCAGCAGCTTCGGGGGTTACAGGGCAGAGACCCAGTACTTC.

The V and J genes are TRBV5-8 and TRBJ1-3; D is unresolved. Germline loops: CDR1 SGHTS, CDR2 YDEGEE. The CDR3 covers 14 residues. V lost 4 bases and J lost 4, with 12 bases in between. CDR3 protein: CASSRPSAGNTIYF. The CDR3 DNA reads TGTGCCAGCAGCCGACCAAGTGCCGGAAACACCATATATTTT.

For this clone: The same CDR3 can be traced to other DNA sequences in this sample. The chain has TRBV7-2 and TRBJ2-7, with D perhaps matching TRBD1 (5 bases). The CDR3 spans 14 residues. V lost 1 base and J 1 base, leaving 8 bases between the germline ends. Germline CDR1 is SGHTA and CDR2 is FQGNSA. The CDR3 DNA reads as TGTGCCAGCAGCTTAGAGACAGCTTCCTACGAGCAGTACTTC. This codes for CASSLETASYEQYF.